Sequencing of this T cell receptor (beta chain) was carried out in a study of blood T cell repertoires in COVID-19. Overall study context: The study drew acute and convalescent COVID-19 samples from the United States, Italy and Spain. T cells, B-cell-depleted T cells, or PBMCs supplied cDNA or gDNA.

In the authors' methods: Reference gene primer amplification gave nucleated cell count estimates. TCRdb keeps only in-frame clones here, not all; method: immunoSEQ multiplex PCR. The V and J calls and clone size come from that table; D and trimming were worked out from the DNA. This table has about 140,000 clones, approximately 78% appearing once. The sequenced sample consisted of peripheral blood. This sequence originates from a woman aged 80 or over with acute or convalescent COVID-19.

The CDR3, as DNA: TGCAGCGTCACGGGTCCCGGGGATCGGGCTGAAGCTTTCTTT. It encodes CSVTGPGDRAEAFF. V is TRBV29-1 and J is TRBJ1-1; D is unresolved. CDR1 is SQVTM and CDR2 is ANQGSEA in the germline V gene. Trimming stripped 6 bases from V and 6 bases from J, with 20 bases between. This CDR3 is 14 amino acids long.